These 14 T cell receptor beta chains came from one sample sequenced in a study of OX40 agonist ivuxolimab in advanced cancers. Profiled with immunoSEQ multiplex PCR; TCRdb holds only in-frame clones, not every one. The sample yields approximately 79,000 clones, about 94% seen once. The sequenced sample was CD4+ or CD8+ T cells sorted from blood, obtained in a trial of the OX40 agonist ivuxolimab. The receptors originated from an adult with an advanced solid tumor such as melanoma, head and neck, liver or kidney cancer.

The chain uses TRBV30 and TRBJ1-3; D call uncertain. The CDR3 totals 12 residues. V dropped 3 bases and J dropped 8 bases, with 11 bases sitting between them. Germline-derived CDR1 and CDR2 are GTSNPN and SVGIG (reference sequence). In nucleotides, the CDR3 is TGTGCCTGGAGGAAATACCGGGACACCATATATTTT. It is translated as CAWRKYRDTIYF.

This clone has only one observation. The rearrangement uses TRBV10-3 and TRBJ2-5; either TRBD1 or TRBD2 may fit D (5 bases each). Germline assignment: CDR1 ENHRY and CDR2 SYGVKD. The CDR3 extends over 15 amino acids. Between the trimmed V and J ends, which lost 7 bases and 0 bases, there was a span of 15 bases. CDR3 nucleotide sequence: TGTGCCATCACTGACGGGGCAGGAAACCAAGAGACCCAGTACTTC. This translates into CAITDGAGNQETQYF.

V usage is TRBV29-1 and J usage is TRBJ2-1; 8 bases map to TRBD2. This CDR3 comprises 14 residues. The germline gives CDR1 SQVTM, CDR2 ANQGSEA. Trimming removed 1 base from V and 7 bases from J; junction bases left unmatched: 6. CDR3 nucleotide sequence: TGCAGCGTTGAAGCCGGGAGGGCCGGGAATGAGCAGTTCTTC. Translation: CSVEAGRAGNEQFF.

This chain joins TRBV27 and TRBJ2-3; either TRBD1 or TRBD2 may supply D (5 bases each). From germline, CDR1 is MNHEY and CDR2 SMNVEV (reference sequence). The CDR3 is 14 residues long. The V gene lost 2 bases and the J gene lost 9 bases, with 15 bases spanning the gap. The CDR3 sequence is CASSLGGPRITQYF. CDR3 coding DNA: TGTGCCAGCAGTTTAGGGGGACCGAGAATAACGCAGTATTTT.

The gene calls are TRBV7-9 and TRBJ2-7, with D possibly being TRBD1 (6 bases). The CDR3 has 15 amino acids. Between the trimmed V and J ends, which lost 5 bases and 3 bases, there was a span of 17 bases. From germline, CDR1 is SEHNR and CDR2 FQNEAQ (reference sequence). In nucleotides, the CDR3 is TGTGCCAGCAGCAGATGGGACACCGGATTCTACGAGCAGTACTTC. This codes for CASSRWDTGFYEQYF.

This clone was picked up one time. V and J are TRBV28 and TRBJ2-2, with 12 bases that match TRBD1. The junction had 3 bases not matched to a gene; V was cut back by 3 bases and J by 4 bases. Germline V gene data show CDR1 as MDHEN and CDR2 as SYDVKM. The CDR3 consists of 16 residues. CDR3 loop: CASSFRDRGPTGELFF. The CDR3 DNA sequence: TGTGCCAGCAGTTTTAGGGACAGGGGGCCCACCGGGGAGCTGTTTTTT.

The chain is built from TRBV10-1 and TRBJ1-2; 7 bases align to TRBD1. Trimming removed 6 bases from V and 2 bases from J; junction bases left unmatched: 15. Germline lookup yields CDR1 WNHNN and CDR2 SYGVQD (reference sequence). The CDR3 is made up of 17 amino acids. CDR3 sequence: CASRLGYLGQKNYGYTF. The CDR3 region has the DNA TGCGCCAGCAGGTTGGGGTATTTGGGACAGAAAAACTATGGCTACACCTTC.

V and J are TRBV11-3 and TRBJ2-1; D is possibly TRBD1 (5 bases). The CDR3 length is 14 residues. Between the trimmed V and J ends, which lost 5 bases and 4 bases, there was a span of 12 bases. Germline assignment: CDR1 SGHNT and CDR2 YENEEA. CDR3 sequence reads: CASSPRTGYNEQFF. CDR3 sequence (DNA): TGTGCCAGCAGCCCCAGAACAGGATACAATGAGCAGTTCTTC. Looking up the rest from reference TRBV11-3 and TRBJ2-1 gives the full variable domain: EAGVVQSPRYKIIEKKQPVAFWCNPISGHNTLYWYLQNLGQGPELLIRYENEEAVDDSQLPKDRFSAERLKGVDSTLKIQPAELGDSAVYLCASSPRTGYNEQFFGPGTRLTVL.

The rearrangement uses TRBV4-3 and TRBJ2-3; D is uncertain. The CDR3 is 17 amino acids. V lost 0 bases and J lost 1, with 14 bases in between. Germline V lookup: CDR1 LGHNA, CDR2 YSLEER. CDR3 region: CASSQDFDPSGTDTQYF. The CDR3 coding sequence is TGCGCCAGCAGCCAAGACTTCGACCCGAGCGGCACAGATACGCAGTATTTT.

The J gene is TRBJ1-5, the V gene TRBV6-1, with a possible D match to TRBD1 (6 bases). Looked up from germline, CDR1 is MNHNS and CDR2 is SASEGT. V shed 5 bases and J shed 2 bases, with 13 bases lying between them. CDR3 length equals 15 residues. The CDR3 bases are TGTGCCAGCAGTTTAACGGACAGAGGCAATCAGCCCCAGCATTTT. Translating it yields CASSLTDRGNQPQHF.

The J gene is TRBJ1-1, the V gene TRBV4-2; D is unresolved. The germline CDR1 and CDR2 sequences are LGHNA and YNFKEQ. V lost 4 bases and J 1 base, leaving 10 bases between the germline ends. The CDR3 loop spans 14 amino acids. In DNA, the CDR3 is TGTGCCAGCAGCCCTCAGTTGAGGAACACTGAAGCTTTCTTT. Its protein is CASSPQLRNTEAFF.

V usage is TRBV7-9 and J usage is TRBJ1-4, with a weak D call TRBD1 (6 bases). Trimming took off 2 bases at V and 12 bases at J, with 7 bases between the two ends. CDR3 size: 11 residues. Germline CDR1 is SEHNR and CDR2 is FQNEAQ (reference sequence). This chain's CDR3 is CASSLSGELFF. DNA of the CDR3: TGTGCCAGCAGCTTATCAGGGGAACTGTTTTTT.

In this sample, this clone turned up once. CDR3 nucleotides: TGTGCCAGCAGCGTAGTAGCCGGGGGGATTTCCGAGCAGTACTTC. This translates into CASSVVAGGISEQYF. V and J are TRBV9 and TRBJ2-7, with 7 positions matching TRBD2. The CDR3 is 15 amino acids. V shed 0 bases and J 6 bases; nucleotides not matched to a gene: 9. Germline CDR1 is SGDLS and CDR2 is YYNGEE.

The rearrangement joins TRBV25-1 to TRBJ2-1; no firm D call. The CDR3 spans 14 residues. V was shortened by 3 bases and J by 2 bases, with 8 bases between the two germline ends. Germline V lookup: CDR1 MGHDK, CDR2 SYGVNS. The CDR3 loop reads CASSDPSAYNEQFF. CDR3 bases: TGTGCCAGCAGTGACCCATCCGCCTACAATGAGCAGTTCTTC. Full variable domain (outside the CDR3, taken from reference TRBV25-1 and TRBJ2-1): EADIYQTPRYLVIGTGKKITLECSQTMGHDKMYWYQQDPGMELHLIHYSYGVNSTEKGDLSSESTVSRIRTEHFPLTLESARPSHTSQYLCASSDPSAYNEQFFGPGTRLTVL.